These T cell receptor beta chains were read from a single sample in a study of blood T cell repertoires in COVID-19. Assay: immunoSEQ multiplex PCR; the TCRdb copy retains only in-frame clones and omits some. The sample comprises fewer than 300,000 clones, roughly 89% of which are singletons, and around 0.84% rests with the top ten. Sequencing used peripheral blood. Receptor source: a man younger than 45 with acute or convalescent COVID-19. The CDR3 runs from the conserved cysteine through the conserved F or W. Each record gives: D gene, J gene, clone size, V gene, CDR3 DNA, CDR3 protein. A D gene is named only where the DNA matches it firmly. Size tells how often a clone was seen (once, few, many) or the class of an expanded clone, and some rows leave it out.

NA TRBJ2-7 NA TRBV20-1 TGCAGTGCTAGAGAGCGTCGCGAGCAGTACTTC CSARERREQYF
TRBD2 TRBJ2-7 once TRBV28 TGTGCCAGCACCCGCCGGAGGGAGGGCCTCGAGCAGTACTTC CASTRRREGLEQYF
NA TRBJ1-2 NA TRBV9 TGTGCCAGCAGCGTAGCGCGCCAGGGAATCGGCTACACCTTC CASSVARQGIGYTF
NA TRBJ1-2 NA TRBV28 TGTGCCGTAGCCAACACGGGGTTTGTCGGCTACACCTTC CAVANTGFVGYTF
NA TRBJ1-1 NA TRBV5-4 TGTGCCAGCAGCTTGGTCAGGGAAACTGAAGCTTTCTTT CASSLVRETEAFF
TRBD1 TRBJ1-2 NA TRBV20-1 TGCATTTTGGACAGGGCTGGCTACACCTTC CILDRAGYTF
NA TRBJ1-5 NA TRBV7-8 TGTGCCACGTCAGGAGGGCGGAATAGCAATCAGCCCCAGCATTTT CATSGGRNSNQPQHF
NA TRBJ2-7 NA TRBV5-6 TGTGCCAGCAGCTTGGGTGGCAACCCCTACGAGCAGTACTTC CASSLGGNPYEQYF
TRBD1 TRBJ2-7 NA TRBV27 TGTGCCAGCAGTTCGAGTGAAATAGGACAGGGAATCTCCTACGAGCAGTACTTC CASSSSEIGQGISYEQYF
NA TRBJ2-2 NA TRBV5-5 TGTGCCAGCAGCTCCCAAAACACCGGGGAGCTGTTTTTT CASSSQNTGELFF
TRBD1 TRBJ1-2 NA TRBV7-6 TGTGCCAGCAGCCCGAGAGCCGGGACAGGGGCGTTTGGCTACACCTTC CASSPRAGTGAFGYTF
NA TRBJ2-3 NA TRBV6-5 TGTGCCAGCAGCCAGCGGAGGGACACAGATACGCAGTATTTT CASSQRRDTDTQYF
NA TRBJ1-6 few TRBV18 TGTGCCAGCTCGGACACCCGTAATTCACCCCTCCACTTT CASSDTRNSPLHF
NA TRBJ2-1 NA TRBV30 TGTGCCTGGAGCCCGACTACTAACAATGAGCAGTTCTTC CAWSPTTNNEQFF
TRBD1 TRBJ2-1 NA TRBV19 TGTGCCAGTAGCAGAAGGACAGGGAGCTCCTACAATGAGCAGTTCTTC CASSRRTGSSYNEQFF
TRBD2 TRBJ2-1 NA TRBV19 TGTGCCAGTAGTCCGAGGACTAGCGGGGGGGCCTGGAATGAGCAGTTCTTC CASSPRTSGGAWNEQFF
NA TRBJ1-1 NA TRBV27 TGTGCCAGCAGTTTTACGGGAGCTGAAGCTTTCTTT CASSFTGAEAFF
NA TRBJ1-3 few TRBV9 TGTGCCAGCAGCGTTGAGGGAAGCTCTGGAAACACCATATATTTT CASSVEGSSGNTIYF
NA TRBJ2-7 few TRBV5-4 TGTGCCAGCAGCTTTGGGGCTTACGAGCAGTACTTC CASSFGAYEQYF
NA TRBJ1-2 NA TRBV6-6 TGTGCCAGCAGTTACTCGAGTCAGCGGACCTACACCTTC CASSYSSQRTYTF